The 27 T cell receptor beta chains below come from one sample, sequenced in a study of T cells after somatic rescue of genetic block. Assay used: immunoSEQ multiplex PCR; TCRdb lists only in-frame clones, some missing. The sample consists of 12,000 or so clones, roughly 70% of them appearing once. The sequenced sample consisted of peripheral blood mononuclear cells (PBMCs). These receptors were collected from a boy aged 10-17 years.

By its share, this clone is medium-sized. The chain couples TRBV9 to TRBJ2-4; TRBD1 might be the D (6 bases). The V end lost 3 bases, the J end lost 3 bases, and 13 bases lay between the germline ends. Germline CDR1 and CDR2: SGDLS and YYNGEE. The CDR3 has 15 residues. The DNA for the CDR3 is TGTGCCAGCAGCGCTCCAGGGGCGGGCAAAAACATTCAGTACTTC. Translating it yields CASSAPGAGKNIQYF. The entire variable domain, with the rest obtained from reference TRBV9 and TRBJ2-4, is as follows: DSGVTQTPKHLITATGQRVTLRCSPRSGDLSVYWYQQSLDQGLQFLIQYYNGEERAKGNILERFSAQQFPDLHSELNLSSLELGDSALYFCASSAPGAGKNIQYFGAGTRLSVL.

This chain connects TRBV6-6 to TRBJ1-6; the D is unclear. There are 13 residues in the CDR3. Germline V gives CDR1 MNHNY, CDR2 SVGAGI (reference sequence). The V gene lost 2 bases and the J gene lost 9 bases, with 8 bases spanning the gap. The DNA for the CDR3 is TGTGCCAGCAGTTACAGGGTGGGTTCACCCCTCCACTTT. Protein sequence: CASSYRVGSPLHF.

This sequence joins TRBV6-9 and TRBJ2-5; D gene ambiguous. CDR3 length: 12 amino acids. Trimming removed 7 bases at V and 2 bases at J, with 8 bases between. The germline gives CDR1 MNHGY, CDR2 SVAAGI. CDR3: CASNGPQETQYF. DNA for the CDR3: TGTGCCAGCAACGGCCCACAAGAGACCCAGTACTTC.

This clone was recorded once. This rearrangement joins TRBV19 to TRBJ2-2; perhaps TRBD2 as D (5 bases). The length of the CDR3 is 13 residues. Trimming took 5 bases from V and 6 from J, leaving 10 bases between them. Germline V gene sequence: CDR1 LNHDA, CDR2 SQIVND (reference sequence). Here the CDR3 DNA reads TGTGCCAGTAGTGAAGGGAGCCCCGGGGAGCTGTTTTTT. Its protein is CASSEGSPGELFF. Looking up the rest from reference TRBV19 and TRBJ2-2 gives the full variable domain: DGGITQSPKYLFRKEGQNVTLSCEQNLNHDAMYWYRQDPGQGLRLIYYSQIVNDFQKGDIAEGYSVSREKKESFPLTVTSAQKNPTAFYLCASSEGSPGELFFGEGSRLTVL.

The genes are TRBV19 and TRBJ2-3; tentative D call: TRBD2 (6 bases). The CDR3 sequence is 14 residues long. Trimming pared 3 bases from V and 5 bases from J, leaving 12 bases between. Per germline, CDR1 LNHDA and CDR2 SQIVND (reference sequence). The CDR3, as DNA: TGTGCCAGTAGTATTAGGCTAGCGAGAGATACGCAGTATTTT. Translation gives CASSIRLARDTQYF.

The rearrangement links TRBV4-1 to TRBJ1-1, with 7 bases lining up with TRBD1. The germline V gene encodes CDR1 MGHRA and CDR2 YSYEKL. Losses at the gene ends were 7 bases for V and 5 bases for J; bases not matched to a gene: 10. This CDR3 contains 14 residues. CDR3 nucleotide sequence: TGCGCCAGCACCCACAGGGGTGAAACTACTGAAGCTTTCTTT. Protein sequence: CASTHRGETTEAFF.

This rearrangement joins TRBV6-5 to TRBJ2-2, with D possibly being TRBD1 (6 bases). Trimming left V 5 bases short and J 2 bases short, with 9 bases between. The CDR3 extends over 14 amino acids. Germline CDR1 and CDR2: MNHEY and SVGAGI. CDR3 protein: CASSRTANTGELFF. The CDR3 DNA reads TGTGCCAGCAGTAGGACAGCTAACACCGGGGAGCTGTTTTTT.

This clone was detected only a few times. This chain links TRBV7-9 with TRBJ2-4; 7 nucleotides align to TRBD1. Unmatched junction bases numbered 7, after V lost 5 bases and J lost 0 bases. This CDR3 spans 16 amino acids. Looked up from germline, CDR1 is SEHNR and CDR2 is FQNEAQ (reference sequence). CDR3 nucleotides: TGTGCCAGCAGCGACAGGGAGAGGGTAGCCAAAAACATTCAGTACTTC. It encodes CASSDRERVAKNIQYF.

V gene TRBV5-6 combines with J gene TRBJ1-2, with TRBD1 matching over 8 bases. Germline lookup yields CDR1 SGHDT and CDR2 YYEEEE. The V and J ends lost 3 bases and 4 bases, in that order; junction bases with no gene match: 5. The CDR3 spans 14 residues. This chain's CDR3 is CASSWAQGAYGYTF. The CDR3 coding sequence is TGTGCCAGCAGCTGGGCTCAGGGGGCCTATGGCTACACCTTC.

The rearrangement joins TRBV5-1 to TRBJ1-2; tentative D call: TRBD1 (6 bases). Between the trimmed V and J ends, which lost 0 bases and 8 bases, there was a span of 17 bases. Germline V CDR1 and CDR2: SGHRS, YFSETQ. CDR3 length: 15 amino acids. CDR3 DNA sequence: TGCGCCAGCAGCTTGGCTCCAACAGGGACGGAGGGCTACACCTTC. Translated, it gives CASSLAPTGTEGYTF.

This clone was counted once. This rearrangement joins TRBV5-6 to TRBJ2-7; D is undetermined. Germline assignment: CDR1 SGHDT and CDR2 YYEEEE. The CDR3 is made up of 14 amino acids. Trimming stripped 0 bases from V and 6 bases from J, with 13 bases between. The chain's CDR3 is CASSLDWVIGEQYF. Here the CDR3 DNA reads TGTGCCAGCAGCTTGGATTGGGTAATTGGCGAGCAGTACTTC.

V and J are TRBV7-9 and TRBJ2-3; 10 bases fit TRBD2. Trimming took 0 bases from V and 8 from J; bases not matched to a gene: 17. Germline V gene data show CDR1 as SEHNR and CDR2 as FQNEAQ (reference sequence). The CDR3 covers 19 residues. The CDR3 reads CASSLAFPVLSGGSGTQYF. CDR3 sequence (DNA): TGTGCCAGCAGCTTAGCCTTTCCTGTCCTTAGCGGGGGGTCAGGTACGCAGTATTTT.

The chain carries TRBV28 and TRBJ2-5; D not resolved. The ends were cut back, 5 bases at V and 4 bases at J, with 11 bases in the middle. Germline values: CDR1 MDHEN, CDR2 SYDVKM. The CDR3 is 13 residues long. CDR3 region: CASSPYEAETQYF. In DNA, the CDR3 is TGTGCCAGCAGTCCCTATGAGGCAGAGACCCAGTACTTC.

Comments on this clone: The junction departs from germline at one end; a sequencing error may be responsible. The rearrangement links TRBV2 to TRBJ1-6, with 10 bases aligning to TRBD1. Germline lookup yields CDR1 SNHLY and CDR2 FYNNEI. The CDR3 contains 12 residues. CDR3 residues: CASSEPRTGGNF. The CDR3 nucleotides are TGTGCCAGCAGTGAACCCCGGACAGGGGGTAACTTT.

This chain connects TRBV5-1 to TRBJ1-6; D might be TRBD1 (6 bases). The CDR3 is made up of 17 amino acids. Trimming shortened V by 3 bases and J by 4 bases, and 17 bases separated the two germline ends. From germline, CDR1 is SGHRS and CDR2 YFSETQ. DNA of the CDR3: TGCGCCAGCAGCTCCTCCTTCGGGGGGGCTTATAATTCACCCCTCCACTTT. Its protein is CASSSSFGGAYNSPLHF.

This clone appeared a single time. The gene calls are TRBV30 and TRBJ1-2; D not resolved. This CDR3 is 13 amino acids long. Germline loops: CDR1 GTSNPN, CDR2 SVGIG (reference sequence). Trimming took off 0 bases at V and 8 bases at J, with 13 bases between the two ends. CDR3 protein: CAWSVAAVFGYTF. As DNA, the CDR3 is TGTGCCTGGAGTGTAGCGGCAGTCTTCGGCTACACCTTC.

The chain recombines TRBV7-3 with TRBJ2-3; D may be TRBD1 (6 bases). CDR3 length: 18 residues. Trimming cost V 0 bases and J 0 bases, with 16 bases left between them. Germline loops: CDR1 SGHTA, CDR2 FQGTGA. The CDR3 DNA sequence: TGTGCCAGCAGCTTAACGGGGGCCTTACTCGCTAGCACAGATACGCAGTATTTT. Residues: CASSLTGALLASTDTQYF.

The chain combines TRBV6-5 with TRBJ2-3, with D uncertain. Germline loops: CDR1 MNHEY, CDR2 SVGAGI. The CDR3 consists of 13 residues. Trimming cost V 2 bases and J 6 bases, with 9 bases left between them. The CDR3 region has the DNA TGTGCCAGCAGTTACGACCCCTCGGATACGCAGTATTTT. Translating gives CASSYDPSDTQYF.

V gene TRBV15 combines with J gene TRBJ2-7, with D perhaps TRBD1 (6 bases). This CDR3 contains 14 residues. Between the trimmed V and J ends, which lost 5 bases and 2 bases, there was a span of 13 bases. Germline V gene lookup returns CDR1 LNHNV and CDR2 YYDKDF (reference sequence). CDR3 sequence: CATSGQGPTYEQYF. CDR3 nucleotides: TGTGCCACCAGCGGCCAGGGGCCCACCTACGAGCAGTACTTC.

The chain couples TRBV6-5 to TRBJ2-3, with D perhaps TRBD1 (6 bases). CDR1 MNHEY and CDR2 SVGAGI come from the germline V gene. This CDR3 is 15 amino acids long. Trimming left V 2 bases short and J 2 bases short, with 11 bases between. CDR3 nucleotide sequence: TGTGCCAGCAGTTACGGGGGCAGTATCACAGATACGCAGTATTTT. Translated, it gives CASSYGGSITDTQYF.

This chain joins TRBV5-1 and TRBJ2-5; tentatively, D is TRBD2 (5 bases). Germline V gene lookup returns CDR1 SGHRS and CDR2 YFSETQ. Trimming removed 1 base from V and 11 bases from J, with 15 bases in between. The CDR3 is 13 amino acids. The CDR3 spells CASSLYGRAEQYF. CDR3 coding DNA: TGCGCCAGCAGCTTGTATGGGAGAGCGGAGCAGTACTTC.

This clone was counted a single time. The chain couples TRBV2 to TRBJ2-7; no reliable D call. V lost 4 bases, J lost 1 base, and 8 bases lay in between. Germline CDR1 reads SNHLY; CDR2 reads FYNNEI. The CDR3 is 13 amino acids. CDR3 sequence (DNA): TGTGCCAGCAGTGTCGAAAAATCCTACGAGCAGTACTTC. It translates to CASSVEKSYEQYF.

CDR3 amino acids: CASSNVRDPHEQYF. The CDR3 nucleotides are TGTGCCAGCTCTAATGTTCGGGACCCCCACGAGCAGTACTTC. The genes are TRBV18 and TRBJ2-7; D possibly matches TRBD1 or TRBD2 (5 bases each). The CDR3 contains 14 residues. Germline assignment: CDR1 KGHSH and CDR2 LQKENI. V lost 6 bases to trimming and J lost 5 bases, with 17 bases between them. Full variable domain (rest looked up from reference TRBV18 and TRBJ2-7): NAGVMQNPRHLVRRRGQEARLRCSPMKGHSHVYWYRQLPEEGLKFMVYLQKENIIDESGMPKERFSAEFPKEGPSILRIQQVVRGDSAAYFCASSNVRDPHEQYFGPGTRLTVT.

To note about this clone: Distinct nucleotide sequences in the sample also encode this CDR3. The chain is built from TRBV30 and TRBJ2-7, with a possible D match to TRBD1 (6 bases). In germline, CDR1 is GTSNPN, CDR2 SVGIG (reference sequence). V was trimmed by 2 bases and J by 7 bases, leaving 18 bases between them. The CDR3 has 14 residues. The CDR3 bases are TGTGCCTGGAGTCAGGGGTCCGCCCTGGGGGAGCAGTACTTC. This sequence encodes CAWSQGSALGEQYF.

In DNA form, the CDR3 reads TGCGCCAGCAGCTACCCGGACAGTCCCTCCTATGGCTACACCTTC. As protein: CASSYPDSPSYGYTF. This sequence joins TRBV5-1 and TRBJ1-2; a possible D gene is TRBD1 (6 bases). Trimming took off 3 bases at V and 4 bases at J, with 16 bases between the two ends. CDR3 length: 15 residues. From germline, CDR1 is SGHRS and CDR2 YFSETQ. Drawing the rest from reference TRBV5-1 and TRBJ1-2, the complete variable domain is KAGVTQTPRYLIKTRGQQVTLSCSPISGHRSVSWYQQTPGQGLQFLFEYFSETQRNKGNFPGRFSGRQFSNSRSEMNVSTLELGDSALYLCASSYPDSPSYGYTFGSGTRLTVV.

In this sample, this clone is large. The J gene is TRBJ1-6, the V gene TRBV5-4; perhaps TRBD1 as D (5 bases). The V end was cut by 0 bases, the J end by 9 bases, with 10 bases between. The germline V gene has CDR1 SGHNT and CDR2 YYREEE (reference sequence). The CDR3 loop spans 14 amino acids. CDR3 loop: CASSLGVRASPLHF. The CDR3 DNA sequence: TGTGCCAGCAGCTTGGGGGTCAGGGCTTCACCCCTCCACTTT.

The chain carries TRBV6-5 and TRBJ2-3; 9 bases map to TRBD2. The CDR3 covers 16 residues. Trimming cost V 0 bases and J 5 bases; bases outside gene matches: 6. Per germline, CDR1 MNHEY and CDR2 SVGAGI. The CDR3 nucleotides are TGTGCCAGCAGTTACTCGCCAGCGGGAGGAGGAGATACGCAGTATTTT. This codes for CASSYSPAGGGDTQYF.